This T cell receptor (beta chain) originates from a study of blood T cell repertoires in COVID-19. Background on the study: Spain, Italy and the United States supplied samples that represented acute and convalescent COVID-19.

Here immunoSEQ multiplex PCR was the method, and the copy in TCRdb shows in-frame clones only, minus some. The sample includes about 250,000 clones, 65% to 90% of them seen just once. This TCR came from a man aged 45-60 years with COVID-19, enrolled during active disease. Sequencing used peripheral blood.

The DNA for the CDR3 is TGTGCCAGCAGTCCCGGGACTAGCGGGGGAAGTATCTCCTACGAGCAGTACTTC. Residues: CASSPGTSGGSISYEQYF. J is TRBJ2-7 and V is TRBV6-2 or TRBV6-3; the match to TRBD2 covers 14 bases. Germline V lookup: CDR1 MNHEY, CDR2 SVGEGT. This CDR3 is built from 18 residues. After removal of 5 bases from V and 0 bases from J, the junction contained 9 bases not matched to a gene.